Below, one T cell receptor (beta chain) is given with its context. CDR1 SGHTA and CDR2 FQGNSA come from the germline V gene. Trimming left V 5 bases short and J 5 bases short, with 15 bases between. CDR3 length: 14 residues. The data derive from a study of control samples from healthy donors and cancer patients. Profiled with immunoSEQ multiplex PCR; TCRdb holds only in-frame clones, not every one. Of over 100,000 clones listed, 90% are singletons. The J gene is TRBJ2-5, the V gene TRBV7-2; D gene uncertain. The sequenced sample was blood. The source of this sequence is a human donor in good health. The donor label of this sample is uncertain. The CDR3 loop is CASSPNVVAETQYF. The CDR3 region has the DNA TGTGCCAGCAGCCCCAATGTCGTGGCGGAGACCCAGTACTTC.